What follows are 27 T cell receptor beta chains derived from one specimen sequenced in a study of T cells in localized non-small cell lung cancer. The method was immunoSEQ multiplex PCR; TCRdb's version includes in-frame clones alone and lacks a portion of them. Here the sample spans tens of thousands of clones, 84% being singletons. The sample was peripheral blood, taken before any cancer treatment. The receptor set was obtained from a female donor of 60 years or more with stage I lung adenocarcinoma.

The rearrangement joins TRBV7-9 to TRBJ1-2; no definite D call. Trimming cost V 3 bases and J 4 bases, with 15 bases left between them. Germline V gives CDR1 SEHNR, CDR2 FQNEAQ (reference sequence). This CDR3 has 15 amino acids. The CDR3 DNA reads TGTGCCAGCAGCTTCCCCTCGCGCAGTTCCTATGGCTACACCTTC. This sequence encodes CASSFPSRSSYGYTF.

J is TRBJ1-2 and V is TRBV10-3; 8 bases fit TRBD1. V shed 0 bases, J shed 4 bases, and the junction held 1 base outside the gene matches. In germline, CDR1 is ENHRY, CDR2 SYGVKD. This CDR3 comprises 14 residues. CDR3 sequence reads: CAISESTGGYGYTF. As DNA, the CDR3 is TGTGCCATCAGTGAGTCCACAGGGGGCTATGGCTACACCTTC.

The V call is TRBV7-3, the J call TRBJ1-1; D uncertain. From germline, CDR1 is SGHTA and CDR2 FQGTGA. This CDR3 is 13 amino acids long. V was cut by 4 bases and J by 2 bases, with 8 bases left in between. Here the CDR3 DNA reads TGTGCCAGCAGCTCGACACTTAACACTGAAGCTTTCTTT. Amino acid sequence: CASSSTLNTEAFF.

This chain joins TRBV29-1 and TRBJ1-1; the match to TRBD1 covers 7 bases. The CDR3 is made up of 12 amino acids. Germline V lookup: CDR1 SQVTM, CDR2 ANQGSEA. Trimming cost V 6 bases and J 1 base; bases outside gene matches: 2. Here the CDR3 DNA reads TGCAGCGTGGGGGACAGGAACACTGAAGCTTTCTTT. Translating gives CSVGDRNTEAFF.

DNA for the CDR3: TGTGCTAGTGCCCAAGCGGGAGTAGAGACCCAGTACTTC. Translating gives CASAQAGVETQYF. The J gene is TRBJ2-5, the V gene TRBV12-5; 8 bases align to TRBD2. V was clipped by 7 bases and J by 4 bases; unmatched bases: 5. The germline CDR1 and CDR2 sequences are LGHNT and FRNRAP. The length of the CDR3 is 13 residues.

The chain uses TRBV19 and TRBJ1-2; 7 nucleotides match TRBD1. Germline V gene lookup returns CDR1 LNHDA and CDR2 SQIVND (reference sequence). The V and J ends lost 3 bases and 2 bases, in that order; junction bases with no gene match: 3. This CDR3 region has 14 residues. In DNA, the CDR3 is TGTGCCAGTAGTATGGGACAGCCGAACTATGGCTACACCTTC. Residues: CASSMGQPNYGYTF.

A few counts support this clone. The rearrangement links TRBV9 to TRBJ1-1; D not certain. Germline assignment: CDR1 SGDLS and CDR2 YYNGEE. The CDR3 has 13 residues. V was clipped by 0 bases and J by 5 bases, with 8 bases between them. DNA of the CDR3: TGTGCCAGCAGCGTAGAAGGGTTGACTGAAGCTTTCTTT. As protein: CASSVEGLTEAFF.

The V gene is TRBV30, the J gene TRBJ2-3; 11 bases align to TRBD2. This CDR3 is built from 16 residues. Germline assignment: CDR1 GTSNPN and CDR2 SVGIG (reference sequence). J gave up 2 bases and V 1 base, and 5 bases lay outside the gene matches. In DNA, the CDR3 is TGTGCCTGGAGTGGCCCGGGACTAGCGGACACAGATACGCAGTATTTT. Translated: CAWSGPGLADTDTQYF.

The CDR3 here is CASSTGSNTGELFF. Here the CDR3 DNA reads TGTGCCAGCAGCACGGGGTCGAACACCGGGGAGCTGTTTTTT. V gene TRBV7-3 combines with J gene TRBJ2-2; D may be TRBD2 (5 bases). The length of the CDR3 is 14 residues. The V gene lost 5 bases and the J gene lost 0 bases, with 7 bases spanning the gap. Looked up from germline, CDR1 is SGHTA and CDR2 is FQGTGA.

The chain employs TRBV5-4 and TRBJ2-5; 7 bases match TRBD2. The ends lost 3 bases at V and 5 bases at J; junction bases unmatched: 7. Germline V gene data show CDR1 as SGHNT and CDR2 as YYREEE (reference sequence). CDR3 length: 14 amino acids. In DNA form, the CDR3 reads TGTGCCAGCAGCTCTAGCGGATCCCGGGAGACCCAGTACTTC. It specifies CASSSSGSRETQYF.

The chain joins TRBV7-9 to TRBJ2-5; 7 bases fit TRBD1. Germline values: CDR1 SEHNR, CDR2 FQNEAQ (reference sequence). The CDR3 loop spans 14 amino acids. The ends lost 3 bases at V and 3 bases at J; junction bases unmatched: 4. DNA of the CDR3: TGTGCCAGCAGCTTCCGACAGGGTAAAGAGACCCAGTACTTC. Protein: CASSFRQGKETQYF.

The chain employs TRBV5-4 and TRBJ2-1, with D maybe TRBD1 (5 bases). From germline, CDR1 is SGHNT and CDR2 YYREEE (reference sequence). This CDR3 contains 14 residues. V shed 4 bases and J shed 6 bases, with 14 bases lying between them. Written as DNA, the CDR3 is TGTGCCAGCAGCAACTTGGGGCTGGGCAATGAGCAGTTCTTC. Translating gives CASSNLGLGNEQFF. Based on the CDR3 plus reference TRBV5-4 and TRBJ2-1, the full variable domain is ETGVTQSPTHLIKTRGQQVTLRCSSQSGHNTVSWYQQALGQGPQFIFQYYREEENGRGNFPPRFSGLQFPNYSSELNVNALELDDSALYLCASSNLGLGNEQFFGPGTRLTVL.

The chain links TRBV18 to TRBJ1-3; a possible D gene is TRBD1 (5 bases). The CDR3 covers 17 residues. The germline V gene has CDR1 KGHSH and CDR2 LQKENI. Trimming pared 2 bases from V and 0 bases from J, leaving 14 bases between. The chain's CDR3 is CASSPEVGPSSGNTIYF. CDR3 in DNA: TGTGCCAGCTCACCAGAGGTGGGGCCGAGCTCTGGAAACACCATATATTTT.

As DNA, the CDR3 is TGTGCCAGCAGCCTAGGGACATCGGGCACTGAAGCTTTCTTT. This translates into CASSLGTSGTEAFF. The chain uses TRBV7-9 and TRBJ1-1; perhaps TRBD1 as D (6 bases). Trimming pared 5 bases from V and 4 bases from J, leaving 14 bases between. The CDR3 spans 14 residues. Germline V gene lookup returns CDR1 SEHNR and CDR2 FQNEAQ (reference sequence). Full variable domain (outside the CDR3, taken from reference TRBV7-9 and TRBJ1-1): DTGVSQNPRHKITKRGQNVTFRCDPISEHNRLYWYRQTLGQGPEFLTYFQNEAQLEKSRLLSDRFSAERPKGSFSTLEIQRTEQGDSAMYLCASSLGTSGTEAFFGQGTRLTVV.

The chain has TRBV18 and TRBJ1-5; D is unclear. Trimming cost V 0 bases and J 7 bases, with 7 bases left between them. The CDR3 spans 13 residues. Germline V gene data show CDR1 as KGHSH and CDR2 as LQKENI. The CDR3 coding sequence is TGTGCCAGCTCACCACCAGGGATGCAGCCCCAGCATTTT. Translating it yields CASSPPGMQPQHF. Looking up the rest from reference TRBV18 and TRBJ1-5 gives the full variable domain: NAGVMQNPRHLVRRRGQEARLRCSPMKGHSHVYWYRQLPEEGLKFMVYLQKENIIDESGMPKERFSAEFPKEGPSILRIQQVVRGDSAAYFCASSPPGMQPQHFGDGTRLSIL.

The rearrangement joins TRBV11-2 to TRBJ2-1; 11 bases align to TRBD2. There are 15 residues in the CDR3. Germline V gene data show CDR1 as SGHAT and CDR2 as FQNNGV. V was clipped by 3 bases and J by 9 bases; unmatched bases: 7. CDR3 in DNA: TGTGCCAGCAGCTTGATTAGCGGGAGGGCCGGTGAGCAGTTCTTC. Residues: CASSLISGRAGEQFF.

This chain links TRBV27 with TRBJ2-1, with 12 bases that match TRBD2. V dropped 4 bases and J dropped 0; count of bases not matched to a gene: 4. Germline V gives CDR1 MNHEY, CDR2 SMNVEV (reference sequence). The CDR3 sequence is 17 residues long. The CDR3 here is CASSSLAGGPSYNEQFF. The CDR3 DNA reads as TGTGCCAGCAGTTCCCTAGCGGGGGGGCCCTCCTACAATGAGCAGTTCTTC.

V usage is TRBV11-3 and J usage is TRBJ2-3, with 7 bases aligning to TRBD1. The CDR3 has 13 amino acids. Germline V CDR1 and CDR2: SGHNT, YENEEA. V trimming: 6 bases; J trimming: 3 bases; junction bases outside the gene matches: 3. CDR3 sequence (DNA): TGTGCCAGCAGGGACAGGAGGACAGATACGCAGTATTTT. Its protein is CASRDRRTDTQYF.

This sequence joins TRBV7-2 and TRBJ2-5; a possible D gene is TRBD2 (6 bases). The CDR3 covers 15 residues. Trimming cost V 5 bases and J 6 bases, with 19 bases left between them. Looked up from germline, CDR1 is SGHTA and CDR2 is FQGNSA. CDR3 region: CASSPEEGRWKTQYF. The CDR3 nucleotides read TGTGCCAGCAGCCCCGAGGAGGGGCGGTGGAAGACCCAGTACTTC.

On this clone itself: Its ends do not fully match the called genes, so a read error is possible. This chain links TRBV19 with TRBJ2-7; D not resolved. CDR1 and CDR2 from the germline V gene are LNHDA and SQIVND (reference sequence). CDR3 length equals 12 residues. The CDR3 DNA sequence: TGTGCCAGTAGTATAGAGAGAGGCCCTCAGACCTTC. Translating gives CASSIERGPQTF.

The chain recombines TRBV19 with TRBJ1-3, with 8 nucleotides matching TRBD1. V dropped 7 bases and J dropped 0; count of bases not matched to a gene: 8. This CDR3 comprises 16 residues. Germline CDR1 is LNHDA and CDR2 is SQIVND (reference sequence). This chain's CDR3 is CASTRGGQGSGNTIYF. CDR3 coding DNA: TGTGCCAGTACCCGTGGAGGACAGGGCTCTGGAAACACCATATATTTT.

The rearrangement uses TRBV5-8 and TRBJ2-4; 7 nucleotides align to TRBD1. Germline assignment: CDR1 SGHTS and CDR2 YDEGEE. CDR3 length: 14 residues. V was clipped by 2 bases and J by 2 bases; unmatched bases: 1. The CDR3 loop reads CASSFRGTKNIQYF. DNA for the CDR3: TGTGCCAGCAGCTTCAGGGGGACCAAAAACATTCAGTACTTC.

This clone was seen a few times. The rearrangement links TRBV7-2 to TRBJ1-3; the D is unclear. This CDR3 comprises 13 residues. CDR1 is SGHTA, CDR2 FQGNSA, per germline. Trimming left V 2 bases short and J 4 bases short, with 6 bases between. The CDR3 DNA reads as TGTGCCAGCAGCTTAACACCCGGAAACACCATATATTTT. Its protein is CASSLTPGNTIYF.

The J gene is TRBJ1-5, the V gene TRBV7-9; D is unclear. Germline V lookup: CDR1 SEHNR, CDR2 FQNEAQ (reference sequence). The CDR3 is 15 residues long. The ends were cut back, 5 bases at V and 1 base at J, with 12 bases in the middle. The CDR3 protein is CASSPPGVSNQPQHF. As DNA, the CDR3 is TGTGCCAGCAGCCCCCCGGGAGTGAGCAATCAGCCCCAGCATTTT.

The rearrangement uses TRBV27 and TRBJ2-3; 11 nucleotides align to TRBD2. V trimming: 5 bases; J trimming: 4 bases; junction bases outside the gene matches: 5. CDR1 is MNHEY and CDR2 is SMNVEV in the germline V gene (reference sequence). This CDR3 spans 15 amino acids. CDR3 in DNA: TGTGCCAGCAGTCCACTAGCGGGAGTCCCAGATACGCAGTATTTT. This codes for CASSPLAGVPDTQYF.

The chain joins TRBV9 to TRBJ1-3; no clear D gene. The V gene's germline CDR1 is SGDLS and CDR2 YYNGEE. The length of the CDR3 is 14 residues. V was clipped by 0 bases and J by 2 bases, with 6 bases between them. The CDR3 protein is CASSVAPAGNTIYF. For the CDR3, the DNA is TGTGCCAGCAGCGTAGCCCCGGCTGGAAACACCATATATTTT.

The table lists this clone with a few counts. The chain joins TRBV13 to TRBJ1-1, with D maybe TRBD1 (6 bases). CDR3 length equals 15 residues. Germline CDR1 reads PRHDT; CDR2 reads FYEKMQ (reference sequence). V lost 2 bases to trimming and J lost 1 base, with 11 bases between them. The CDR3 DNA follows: TGTGCCAGCAGCTTACGGGGACACTCGAACACTGAAGCTTTCTTT. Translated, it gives CASSLRGHSNTEAFF. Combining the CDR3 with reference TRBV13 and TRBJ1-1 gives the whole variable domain AAGVIQSPRHLIKEKRETATLKCYPIPRHDTVYWYQQGPGQDPQFLISFYEKMQSDKGSIPDRFSAQQFSDYHSELNMSSLELGDSALYFCASSLRGHSNTEAFFGQGTRLTVV.